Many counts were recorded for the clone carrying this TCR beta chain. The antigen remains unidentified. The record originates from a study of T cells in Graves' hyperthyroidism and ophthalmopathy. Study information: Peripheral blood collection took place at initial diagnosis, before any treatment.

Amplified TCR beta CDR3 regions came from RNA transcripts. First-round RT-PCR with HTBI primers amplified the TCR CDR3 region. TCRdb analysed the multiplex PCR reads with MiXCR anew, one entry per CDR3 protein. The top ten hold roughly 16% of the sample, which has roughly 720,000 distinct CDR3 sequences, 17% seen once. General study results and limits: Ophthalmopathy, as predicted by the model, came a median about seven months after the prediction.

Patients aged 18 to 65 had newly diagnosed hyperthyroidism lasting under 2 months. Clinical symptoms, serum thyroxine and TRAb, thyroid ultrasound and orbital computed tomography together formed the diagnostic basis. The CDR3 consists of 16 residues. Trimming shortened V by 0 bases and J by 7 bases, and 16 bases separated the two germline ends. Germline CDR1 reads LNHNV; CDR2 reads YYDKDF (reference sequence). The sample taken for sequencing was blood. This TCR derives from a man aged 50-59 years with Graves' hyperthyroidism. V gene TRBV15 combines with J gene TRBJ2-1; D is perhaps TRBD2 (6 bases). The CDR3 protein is CATSREDPGVGNEQFF. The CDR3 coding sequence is TGTGCCACCAGCAGAGAGGACCCGGGAGTGGGAAATGAGCAGTTCTTC.